This T cell receptor (beta chain) was captured in a study of cytomegalovirus exposure and HLA in healthy donors. Findings of the study overall: 87-base-pair reads could not separate some V segments, including TRBV6-2 and TRBV6-3. Investigators reported approximately 150 TCR beta chains as tied to cytomegalovirus.

The V segment lost 5 bases and the J segment 7 bases; nucleotides outside the gene matches: 5. Looked up from germline, CDR1 is SQVTM and CDR2 is ANQGSEA. The CDR3 runs to 13 residues. The study ran its PCR with 60 Vbeta and 13 Jbeta primers. TCRdb's copy holds only in-frame clones and misses some; the assay was immunoSEQ multiplex PCR. Here the sample spans about 150,000 clones, roughly 66% being singletons. With regard to this clone: What it binds is not known.

The chain uses TRBV29-1 and TRBJ1-6, with 7 nucleotides matching TRBD1. The source material was PBMCs. The source of this sequence is a woman younger than 35 in good health and CMV-seronegative. CDR3 nucleotides: TGCAGCGTTAAGACAGGGATCAATTCACCCCTCCACTTT. Translating gives CSVKTGINSPLHF.